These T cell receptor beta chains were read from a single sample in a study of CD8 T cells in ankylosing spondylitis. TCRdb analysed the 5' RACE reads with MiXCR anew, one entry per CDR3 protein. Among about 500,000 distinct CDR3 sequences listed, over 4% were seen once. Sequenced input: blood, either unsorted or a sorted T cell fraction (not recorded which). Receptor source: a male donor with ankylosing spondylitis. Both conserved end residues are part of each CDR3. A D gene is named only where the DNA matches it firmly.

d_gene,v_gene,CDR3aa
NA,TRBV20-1,CSARTNYGYTF
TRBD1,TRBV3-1,CASSQTPGQDYEQYF
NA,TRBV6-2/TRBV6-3,CASSYPPGFYEQYF
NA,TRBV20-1,CSARKGSSYNSPLHF
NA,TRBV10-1,CASSEGLNTGELFF
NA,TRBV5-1,CASSLYGFTEAFF
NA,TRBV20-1,CSARDQGTDTQYF
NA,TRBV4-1,CASSQDPGGVNTEAFF
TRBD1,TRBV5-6,CASSTLGQAFYGYTF
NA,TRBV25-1,CASSEWDGSHIQYF
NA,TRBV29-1,CSVGYSNQPQHF
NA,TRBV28,CASSWISNQPQHF
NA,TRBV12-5,CASGHRKGKPYEQYF
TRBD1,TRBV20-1,CSVFQGDGANVLTF
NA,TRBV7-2,CASSSSFPGSPETQYF
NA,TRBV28,CASSPRGGRQETQYF
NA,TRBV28,CASSQVAPRQPQHF
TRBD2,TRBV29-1,CSATRLAGGADTQYF
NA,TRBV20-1,CSAKDRDLFYNEQFF
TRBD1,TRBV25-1,CASSEYGQGVYNEQFF
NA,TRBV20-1,CSASRNEKLFF
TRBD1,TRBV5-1,CASSDPTQGANRNTIYF
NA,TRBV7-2,CASSLRPTGGNTIYF
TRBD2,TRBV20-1,CSARQLAGMYNEQFF
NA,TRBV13,CASSQVQEAEQYF
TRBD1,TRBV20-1,CSATGRGRETQYF
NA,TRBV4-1,CASSQGIGGQPQHF
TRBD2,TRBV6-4,CASSRGLAGDTQYF